This is a list of T cell receptor beta chains from one sample in a study of cytomegalovirus exposure and HLA in healthy donors. Profiled with immunoSEQ multiplex PCR; TCRdb holds only in-frame clones, not every one. The sample records around 110,000 clones, around two thirds being singletons. The sample comprised PBMCs. The receptor source for this set is a woman between 35 and 50 years old in good health and CMV-seropositive. Both conserved end residues are part of each CDR3. A D gene is named only where the DNA matches it firmly. Some rows have no size entry. The others give once, few or many, or a class for an expanded clone.

V,length,size,J,D,DNA,CDR3
TRBV25-1,15,few,TRBJ2-5,-,TGTGCCAGCAGTGATCAGACAGGCGCCGGGGAGACCCAGTACTTC,CASSDQTGAGETQYF
TRBV19,12,-,TRBJ1-5,-,TGTGCCAGTAGGGGGGCGGGTTACCCCCAGCATTTT,CASRGAGYPQHF
TRBV5-1,14,few,TRBJ1-1,-,TGCGCCAGCAGTTCGGGGGGAGAACTCACTGAAGCTTTCTTT,CASSSGGELTEAFF
TRBV9,14,-,TRBJ1-2,-,TGTGCCAGCAGCGTGGGCCTGACCGGTGGTGGCTACACCTTC,CASSVGLTGGGYTF
TRBV5-1,15,-,TRBJ2-3,-,TGCGCCAGCAGCGTCAATTTAGTGATTTCAGATACGCAGTATTTT,CASSVNLVISDTQYF
TRBV28,12,-,TRBJ2-7,TRBD1,TGTGCCAGCCGGGACAGGGTCTACGAGCAGTACTTC,CASRDRVYEQYF
TRBV30,14,-,TRBJ1-5,-,TGTGCCTGGAGTCTAATAGCCCCGCGGGGGCCCCAGCATTTT,CAWSLIAPRGPQHF
TRBV30,13,-,TRBJ1-2,-,TGTGCCTGGAGTCCCATAGGAGGATCTGGCTACACCTTC,CAWSPIGGSGYTF
TRBV2,17,-,TRBJ2-5,TRBD2,TGTGCCAGCAGTGACTACCCGCCAGCGGGGGGGCGCGAGACCCAGTACTTC,CASSDYPPAGGRETQYF
TRBV7-6,15,-,TRBJ1-5,TRBD1,TGTGCCAGCAGCAAAGGGACAGGGGGCAATCAGCCCCAGCATTTT,CASSKGTGGNQPQHF
TRBV19,19,-,TRBJ1-5,-,TGTGCCAGTAGCAAAAGGGTCGGACACGTAGCAAAAGGCAATCAGCCCCAGCATTTT,CASSKRVGHVAKGNQPQHF
TRBV30,12,-,TRBJ2-5,-,TGTGCCTGGAGTGTACTCTTGAAGACCCAGTACTTC,CAWSVLLKTQYF
TRBV2,15,few,TRBJ2-3,TRBD2,TGTGCCAGCATGGGCTGGGGTCGCGGGGGGGATACGCAGTATTTT,CASMGWGRGGDTQYF
TRBV12-5,12,-,TRBJ2-3,-,TGTGCTAGTGCCCTACTGGTAGATACGCAGTATTTT,CASALLVDTQYF
TRBV18,15,-,TRBJ1-1,-,TGTGCCAGCTCCCCTCCACAGGGTCAAGGAACTGAAGCTTTCTTT,CASSPPQGQGTEAFF
TRBV5-1,17,-,TRBJ2-4,-,TGCGCCAGCAGCTTGTTACAGGGACGGAGTGCCAAAAACATTCAGTACTTC,CASSLLQGRSAKNIQYF
TRBV19,14,-,TRBJ2-7,-,TGTGCCAGTAGTATCTCTCTTGGGCCCTACGAGCAGTACTTC,CASSISLGPYEQYF
TRBV5-4,14,few,TRBJ2-5,-,TGTGCCAGCAGCTTGGACGGGGGTAGAGAGACCCAGTACTTC,CASSLDGGRETQYF
TRBV5-1,15,once,TRBJ1-1,TRBD1,TGCGCCAGCAGCTCCCTACAGGGGACGAGAACTGAAGCTTTCTTT,CASSSLQGTRTEAFF
TRBV27,15,-,TRBJ2-1,TRBD2,TGTGCCAGCAGACCTGGGACTAGTGAGTCAAGTGAGCAGTTCTTC,CASRPGTSESSEQFF
TRBV5-6,13,-,TRBJ2-7,TRBD1,TGTGCCAGCAGCTCGACAGGGTGGTACGAGCAGTACTTC,CASSSTGWYEQYF
TRBV9,16,-,TRBJ2-5,TRBD2,TGTGCCAGCAGCGTAGGAGCGGGGGGAGTCGGGGAGACCCAGTACTTC,CASSVGAGGVGETQYF
TRBV2,14,-,TRBJ1-5,TRBD1,TGTGCCAGCAGTCCGACAGGGGAGGTTCAGCCCCAGCATTTT,CASSPTGEVQPQHF
TRBV5-1,17,-,TRBJ2-7,TRBD2,TGCGCCAGCAGCTTGGGTTTTAGGGCCCAGCGGGACTACGAGCAGTACTTC,CASSLGFRAQRDYEQYF
TRBV5-1,12,once,TRBJ1-2,TRBD1,TGCGCCAGCAGCTTGCAGGGGGATGGCTACACCTTC,CASSLQGDGYTF
TRBV12-5,13,-,TRBJ2-7,-,TGTGCTAGTGGTTTGCGGGTTAAATACGAGCAGTACTTC,CASGLRVKYEQYF
TRBV15,15,once,TRBJ1-4,TRBD1,TGTGCCACCAGCAGGAGACAGGGCTCTAATGAAAAACTGTTTTTT,CATSRRQGSNEKLFF
TRBV29-1,19,few,TRBJ2-5,-,TGCAGCGGCTCCTTTACCTCACCCCCCCAGGGTGTGTTGTCGGAGACCCAGTACTTC,CSGSFTSPPQGVLSETQYF
TRBV7-2,13,-,TRBJ1-2,-,TGTGCCAGCAGCTTAGGTGGGAGCTATGGCTACACCTTC,CASSLGGSYGYTF
TRBV7-2,14,-,TRBJ2-2,TRBD2,TGTGCCAGCAGCTCGGGACTAGCCTCAGGAGAGCTGTTTTTT,CASSSGLASGELFF
TRBV29-1,13,once,TRBJ2-2,-,TGCAGCGTCGCCGAGTCCGGCACCGGGGAGCTGTTTTTT,CSVAESGTGELFF
TRBV19,17,-,TRBJ2-1,TRBD2,TGTGCCAGTAAGCCCAGACAGGGACTAGCGGGGGTGGATGAGCAGTTCTTC,CASKPRQGLAGVDEQFF
TRBV7-9,16,-,TRBJ2-5,TRBD2,TGTGCCAGCAGCTTAGACGCGCCACTAGCGGGGGAGACCCAGTACTTC,CASSLDAPLAGETQYF
TRBV19,13,-,TRBJ1-3,-,TGTGCCAGCCGATCCGTCGGTGGAAACACCATATATTTT,CASRSVGGNTIYF
TRBV5-1,14,-,TRBJ2-5,-,TGCGCCAGCAGCTTTGGGGGCACCCAAGAGACCCAGTACTTC,CASSFGGTQETQYF